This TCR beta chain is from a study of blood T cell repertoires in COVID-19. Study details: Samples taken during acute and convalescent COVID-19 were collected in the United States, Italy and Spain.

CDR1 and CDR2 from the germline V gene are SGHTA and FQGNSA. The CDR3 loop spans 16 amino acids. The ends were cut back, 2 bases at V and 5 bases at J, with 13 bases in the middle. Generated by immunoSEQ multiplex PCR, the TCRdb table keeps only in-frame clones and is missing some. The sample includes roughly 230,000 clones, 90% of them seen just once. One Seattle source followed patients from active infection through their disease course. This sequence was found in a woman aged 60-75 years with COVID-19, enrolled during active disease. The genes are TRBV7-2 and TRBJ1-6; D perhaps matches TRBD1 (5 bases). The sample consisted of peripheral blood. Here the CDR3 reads CASSLYPVGDNSPLHF. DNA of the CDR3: TGTGCCAGCAGCTTATACCCGGTAGGGGATAATTCACCCCTCCACTTT.